What follows are 9 T cell receptor beta chains derived from one specimen sequenced in a study of T cells in Graves' hyperthyroidism and ophthalmopathy (dated by TCRdb to the late 2010s). Receptors were amplified or captured by multiplex PCR. These reads were obtained on an Illumina HiSeq 2000. The TCR beta CDR3 regions were amplified from the RNA transcripts. The TCR CDR3 was subjected to a first round of RT-PCR using the HTBI primer set and the Qiagen OneStep RT-PCR kit. TCRdb itself trimmed the public reads at Q25 with fastp, ran MiXCR and retained productive beta chains. Here each entry gathers all rows of one CDR3 protein and keeps the most common genes and DNA. This sample is represented by about 370,000 distinct CDR3 sequences; 15% of them were singletons. The top ten clonotypes cover approximately 19% of the sample. The sample was blood. These receptors came from a woman aged 55-70 years with Graves' ophthalmopathy.

This clonotype was found once. The chain recombines TRBV6-1 with TRBJ2-2; D might be TRBD2 (7 bases). The V gene lost 6 bases and the J gene lost 0 bases, with 11 bases spanning the gap. Germline CDR1 and CDR2: MNHNS and SASEGT. This CDR3 comprises 15 residues. The CDR3 sequence is CASRGGTTNTGELFF. The CDR3 nucleotides are TGTGCCAGCAGGGGGGGGACAACGAACACCGGGGAGCTGTTTTTT.

This clonotype was found many times. The chain has TRBV5-1 and TRBJ2-3; D unresolved. The CDR3 has 14 amino acids. Trimming pared 6 bases from V and 2 bases from J, leaving 13 bases between. Germline V gene sequence: CDR1 SGHRS, CDR2 YFSETQ. The CDR3 reads CASTPSRVTDTQYF. In DNA, the CDR3 is TGCGCCAGCACCCCCAGCAGAGTCACAGATACGCAGTATTTT.

The chain uses TRBV15 and TRBJ1-6; D not resolved. The CDR3 spans 15 residues. V lost 0 bases and J lost 6, with 9 bases in between. Germline values: CDR1 LNHNV, CDR2 YYDKDF (reference sequence). In DNA, the CDR3 is TGTGCCACCAGCAGAGATAGCGGCAGTAATTCACCCCTCCACTTT. Translated, it gives CATSRDSGSNSPLHF. The full variable domain, completed using reference TRBV15 and TRBJ1-6, is DAMVIQNPRYQVTQFGKPVTLSCSQTLNHNVMYWYQQKSSQAPKLLFHYYDKDFNNEADTPDNFQSRRPNTSFCFLDIRSPGLGDTAMYLCATSRDSGSNSPLHFGNGTRLTVT.

This clonotype was found many times. The chain couples TRBV2 to TRBJ2-6; D remains ambiguous. Trimming took 1 base from V and 0 from J, leaving 4 bases between them. This CDR3 spans 15 amino acids. CDR1 and CDR2 from the germline V gene are SNHLY and FYNNEI. The CDR3 reads CASSEGVSGANVLTF. DNA for the CDR3: TGTGCCAGCAGTGAAGGGGTCTCTGGGGCCAACGTCCTGACTTTC.

This clonotype was counted many times. This chain links TRBV28 with TRBJ2-7; D possibly uses TRBD1 or TRBD2 (6 bases each). The germline V gene has CDR1 MDHEN and CDR2 SYDVKM. The germline V and J ends were trimmed by 5 bases and 2 bases, with 16 bases remaining between them. The CDR3 is made up of 15 amino acids. The chain's CDR3 is CASSNSGGITYEQYF. CDR3 sequence (DNA): TGTGCCAGCAGTAACTCCGGGGGCATAACCTACGAGCAGTACTTC.

This clonotype was observed at least ten times. The chain links TRBV11-2 to TRBJ1-1; 7 bases are shared with TRBD1. Germline CDR1 is SGHAT and CDR2 is FQNNGV. The V segment lost 5 bases and the J segment 4 bases; nucleotides outside the gene matches: 4. This CDR3 has 13 amino acids. Written as DNA, the CDR3 is TGTGCCAGCAGCCGACAGGGTTCCACTGAAGCTTTCTTT. Protein sequence: CASSRQGSTEAFF.

The V gene is TRBV20-1, the J gene TRBJ2-1, with 11 bases identical to TRBD2. Germline V gives CDR1 DFQATT, CDR2 SNEGSKA (reference sequence). The J segment lost 8 bases and the V segment lost 5 bases, leaving 20 bases of the junction unmatched. The CDR3 is made up of 18 amino acids. The CDR3 sequence: CSAGSAWNSGRAIYEQFF. CDR3 sequence (DNA): TGCAGTGCTGGTTCGGCATGGAATAGCGGGAGGGCCATATATGAGCAGTTCTTC.

This chain joins TRBV14 and TRBJ2-5, with 9 bases that match TRBD2. This CDR3 is built from 15 residues. J lost 4 bases, V lost 2 bases, and 5 bases had no gene match. The germline gives CDR1 SGHDN, CDR2 FVKESK. This chain's CDR3 is CASSQISGRSETQYF. CDR3 nucleotides: TGTGCCAGCAGCCAAATAAGCGGGAGGTCAGAGACCCAGTACTTC. The full variable domain, its missing parts supplied by reference TRBV14 and TRBJ2-5, is EAGVTQFPSHSVIEKGQTVTLRCDPISGHDNLYWYRRVMGKEIKFLLHFVKESKQDESGMPNNRFLAERTGGTYSTLKVQPAELEDSGVYFCASSQISGRSETQYFGPGTRLLVL.

This clonotype was observed a few times. The chain couples TRBV9 to TRBJ2-3, with no clear D. The CDR3 is 13 amino acids. V was shortened by 2 bases and J by 2 bases, with 6 bases between the two germline ends. CDR1 and CDR2 (germline): SGDLS, YYNGEE. The CDR3, as DNA: TGTGCCAGCAGCGTTCGAGACACAGATACGCAGTATTTT. Translated: CASSVRDTDTQYF.